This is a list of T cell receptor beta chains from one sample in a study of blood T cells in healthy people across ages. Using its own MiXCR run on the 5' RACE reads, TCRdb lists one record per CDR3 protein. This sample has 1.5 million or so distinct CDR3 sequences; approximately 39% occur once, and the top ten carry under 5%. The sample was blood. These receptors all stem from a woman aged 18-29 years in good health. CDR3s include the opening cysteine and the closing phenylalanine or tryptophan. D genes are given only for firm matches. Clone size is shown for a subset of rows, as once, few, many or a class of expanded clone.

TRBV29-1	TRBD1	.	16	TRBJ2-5	CSVEASGTGGYNEQYF	TGCAGCGTTGAAGCATCGGGGACAGGGGGCTACAATGAGCAGTACTTC
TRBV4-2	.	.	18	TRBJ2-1	CASSQDLSDQSSCNEQFF	TGTGCCAGCAGCCAAGATTTAAGCGATCAGAGCTCCTGCAATGAGCAGTTCTTC
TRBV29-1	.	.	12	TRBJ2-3	CSVRTRADTQYF	TGCAGCGTCCGGACCCGAGCAGATACGCAGTATTTT
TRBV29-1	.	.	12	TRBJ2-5	CSVGAAQETQYF	TGCAGCGTTGGGGCAGCCCAAGAGACCCAGTACTTC
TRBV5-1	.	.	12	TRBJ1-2	CASSLGPPGYTF	TGCGCCAGCAGCTTGGGGCCGCCTGGCTACACCTTC
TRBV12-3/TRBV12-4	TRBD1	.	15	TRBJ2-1	CASSYAGTGYNEQFF	TGTGCCAGCAGTTACGCCGGGACAGGCTACAATGAGCAGTTCTTC
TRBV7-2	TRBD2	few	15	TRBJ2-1	CASSQGTSRLNEQFF	TGTGCCAGCAGCCAGGGGACTAGCAGACTCAATGAGCAGTTCTTC
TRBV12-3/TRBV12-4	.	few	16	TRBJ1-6	CASSRLVRQGNSPLHF	TGTGCCAGCAGTCGCTTGGTGAGGCAGGGTAATTCACCCCTCCACTTT
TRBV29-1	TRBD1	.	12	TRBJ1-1	CSGKGADTEAFF	TGCAGCGGTAAGGGGGCGGACACTGAAGCTTTCTTT
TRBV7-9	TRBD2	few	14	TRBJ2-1	CASSWREHYNEQFF	TGTGCCAGCAGCTGGCGGGAGCACTACAATGAGCAGTTCTTC
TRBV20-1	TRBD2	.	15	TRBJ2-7	CSARSPTSGGPEQYF	TGCAGTGCTAGATCCCCGACTAGCGGGGGGCCTGAGCAGTACTTC
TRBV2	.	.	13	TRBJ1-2	CASRPTESYGYTF	TGTGCCAGCAGACCTACCGAGAGCTATGGCTACACCTTC
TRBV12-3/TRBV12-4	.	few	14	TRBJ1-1	CASRPSYPGTEAFF	TGTGCCAGCAGACCCAGTTACCCGGGGACTGAAGCTTTCTTT
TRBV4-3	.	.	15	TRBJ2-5	CASSQDWRVQETQYF	TGCGCCAGCAGCCAAGACTGGCGGGTACAAGAGACCCAGTACTTC
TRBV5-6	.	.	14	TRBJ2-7	CASSLVQARYEQYF	TGTGCCAGCAGCTTGGTGCAGGCTCGTTACGAGCAGTACTTC
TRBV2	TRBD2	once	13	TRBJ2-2	CASLRGEGGELFF	TGTGCCAGCTTGCGGGGGGAAGGCGGGGAGCTGTTTTTT
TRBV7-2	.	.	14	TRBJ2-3	CASTPRADRHTQYF	TGTGCCAGCACCCCGCGAGCGGATCGCCATACGCAGTATTTT
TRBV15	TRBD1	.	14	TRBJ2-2	CATSQGALTGELFF	TGTGCCACCAGCCAGGGGGCGCTGACCGGGGAGCTGTTTTTT
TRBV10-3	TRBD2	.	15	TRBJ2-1	CAISASGGTANEQFF	TGTGCCATCAGCGCTAGCGGGGGGACCGCCAATGAGCAGTTCTTC
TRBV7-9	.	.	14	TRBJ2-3	CASSLGRSADTQYF	TGTGCCAGCAGCTTAGGACGTTCGGCAGATACGCAGTATTTT
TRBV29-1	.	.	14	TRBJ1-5	CSVTGTSLDQPQHF	TGCAGCGTCACGGGCACCTCCTTGGATCAGCCCCAGCATTTT
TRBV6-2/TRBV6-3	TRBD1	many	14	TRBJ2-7	CASKSGQVSYEQYF	TGTGCCAGCAAATCCGGACAGGTCTCCTACGAGCAGTACTTC
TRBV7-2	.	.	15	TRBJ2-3	CASSLVVHRTDTQYF	TGTGCCAGCAGCTTAGTTGTTCACCGCACAGATACGCAGTATTTT
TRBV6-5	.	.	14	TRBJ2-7	CASIGSPPFYEQYF	TGTGCCAGCATCGGAAGCCCACCTTTTTACGAGCAGTACTTC
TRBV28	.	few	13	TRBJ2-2	CASSFSLPGELFF	TGTGCCAGCAGTTTTTCCCTTCCCGGGGAGCTGTTTTTT
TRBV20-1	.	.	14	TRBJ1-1	CSARTGRGRTEAFF	TGCAGTGCTAGAACAGGGAGAGGAAGGACTGAAGCTTTCTTT
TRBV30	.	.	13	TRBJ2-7	CAWSMIFGNEQYF	TGTGCCTGGAGTATGATTTTTGGGAATGAGCAGTACTTC
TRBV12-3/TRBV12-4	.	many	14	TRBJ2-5	CASSLEGVGETQYF	TGTGCCAGCAGTTTAGAGGGTGTCGGGGAGACCCAGTACTTC
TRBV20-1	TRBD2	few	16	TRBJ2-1	CSARRTSGGTSKEQFF	TGCAGTGCTAGACGTACTAGCGGGGGGACCAGTAAGGAGCAGTTCTTC
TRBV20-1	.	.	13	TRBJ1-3	CSASRDSGNTIYF	TGCAGTGCTAGCAGGGATTCTGGAAACACCATATATTTT
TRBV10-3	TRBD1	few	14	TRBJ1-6	CAISDRGLDSPLHF	TGTGCCATCAGTGACAGGGGGCTCGACTCACCCCTCCACTTT
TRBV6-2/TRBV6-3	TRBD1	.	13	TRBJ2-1	CASRPGTDNEQFF	TGTGCCAGCAGGCCAGGGACAGACAATGAGCAGTTCTTC
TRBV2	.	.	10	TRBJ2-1	CASSVKIQFF	TGTGCCAGCAGTGTAAAAATTCAGTTCTTC
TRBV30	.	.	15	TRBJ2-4	CACEGGGRAKNIQYF	TGTGCCTGCGAAGGAGGAGGGAGAGCCAAAAACATTCAGTACTTC
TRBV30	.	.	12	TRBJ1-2	CARRWFREGYTF	TGTGCCCGCCGGTGGTTTCGGGAGGGCTACACCTTC
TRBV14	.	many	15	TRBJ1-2	CASSQVRTDHYGYTF	TGTGCCAGCAGCCAAGTCCGGACAGATCATTATGGCTACACCTTC
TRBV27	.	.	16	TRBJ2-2	CASGWIGRKNTGELFF	TGTGCCAGCGGGTGGATCGGGCGGAAGAACACCGGGGAGCTGTTTTTT
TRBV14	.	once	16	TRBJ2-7	CASSLNTGLNYNEQYF	TGTGCCAGCAGCCTTAATACGGGACTCAACTACAATGAGCAGTACTTC
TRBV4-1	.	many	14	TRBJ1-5	CASSLDGGSQPQHF	TGCGCCAGCAGCCTGGACGGGGGGTCTCAGCCCCAGCATTTT
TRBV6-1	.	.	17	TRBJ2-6	CASILAFRPAGANVLTF	TGTGCCAGCATCCTAGCTTTTCGCCCAGCCGGGGCCAACGTCCTGACTTTC
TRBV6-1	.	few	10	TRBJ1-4	CASSSEKLFF	TGTGCCAGCTCATCCGAAAAACTGTTTTTT
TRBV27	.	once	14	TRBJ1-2	CTSSPSRALYGYTF	TGTACCAGCAGTCCTTCCAGGGCGCTCTATGGCTACACCTTC
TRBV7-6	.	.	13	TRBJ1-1	CASNLETNTEAFF	TGTGCCAGCAACTTAGAGACGAACACTGAAGCTTTCTTT
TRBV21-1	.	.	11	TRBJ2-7	CASSKEDEQYF	TGTGCCAGCAGCAAGGAAGACGAGCAGTACTTC
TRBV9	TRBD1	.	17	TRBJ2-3	CASSPHRGAASTDTQYF	TGTGCCAGCAGCCCTCACAGGGGGGCCGCGAGCACAGATACGCAGTATTTT
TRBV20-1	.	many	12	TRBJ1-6	CSARDRNSPLHF	TGCAGTGCTAGGGACCGGAATTCACCCCTCCACTTT
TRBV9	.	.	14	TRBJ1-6	CASSVMGLGSPLHF	TGTGCCAGCAGCGTAATGGGTTTAGGCTCACCCCTCCACTTT
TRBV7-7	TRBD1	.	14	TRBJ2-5	CASSMGQGGETQYF	TGTGCTAGCAGCATGGGACAGGGGGGCGAGACCCAGTACTTC
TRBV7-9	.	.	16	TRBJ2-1	CASSPGDKGRTMKQFF	TGTGCCAGCAGTCCGGGCGACAAGGGACGGACAATGAAGCAGTTCTTC
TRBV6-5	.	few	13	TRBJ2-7	CASSYSDLSEQYF	TGTGCCAGCAGTTACTCGGACCTTTCCGAGCAGTACTTC
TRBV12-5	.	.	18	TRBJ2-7	CASGLDVLVGTSSYEQYF	TGTGCTAGTGGTTTGGACGTATTAGTGGGGACTTCCTCCTACGAGCAGTACTTC
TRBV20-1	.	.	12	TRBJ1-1	CSARDRVIEAFF	TGCAGTGCTAGAGATCGGGTTATTGAAGCTTTCTTT
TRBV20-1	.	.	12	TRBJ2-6	CSALSGANVLTF	TGCAGTGCTTTGTCTGGGGCCAACGTCCTGACTTTC
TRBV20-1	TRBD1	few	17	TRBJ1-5	CSASLGQGIGSNQPQHF	TGCAGTGCTAGCCTCGGACAGGGCATTGGAAGCAATCAGCCCCAGCATTTT
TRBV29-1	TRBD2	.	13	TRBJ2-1	CSVEAGGGNEQIF	TGCAGCGTTGAGGCGGGAGGAGGGAATGAGCAGATCTTT